These T cell receptor beta chains were read from a single sample in a study of blood T cell repertoires in COVID-19. Using immunoSEQ multiplex PCR, the repertoire was profiled, and TCRdb retains in-frame clones only, with some absent. The repertoire includes a few hundred thousand clones, 82% of them detected once, and 5.2% sits in the top ten. The specimen sequenced was peripheral blood. These receptor sequences come from a woman in her 70s with COVID-19, enrolled during active disease. Both conserved end residues are part of each CDR3. The order of the fields is V gene, clone size, J gene, CDR3 protein. Clone size is stated in some rows and not others, as once, few, many or a class when expanded.

V gene: TRBV14
clone size: NA
J gene: TRBJ1-6
CDR3 protein: CASRQTGSNKSPLHF

V gene: TRBV7-8
clone size: NA
J gene: TRBJ2-2
CDR3 protein: CASSSSFRGRGTGELFF

V gene: TRBV9
clone size: NA
J gene: TRBJ1-2
CDR3 protein: CASSPQGPYGYTF

V gene: TRBV11-2
clone size: NA
J gene: TRBJ2-1
CDR3 protein: CASSSEGGSSYNEQFF

V gene: TRBV7-6
clone size: NA
J gene: TRBJ1-2
CDR3 protein: CASSLMRGQATGYTF

V gene: TRBV28
clone size: NA
J gene: TRBJ2-5
CDR3 protein: CASSSSRRAGETQYF

V gene: TRBV7-2
clone size: NA
J gene: TRBJ2-7
CDR3 protein: CASSQNNYEQYF

V gene: TRBV5-4
clone size: NA
J gene: TRBJ2-7
CDR3 protein: CASSLTGTYEQYF

V gene: TRBV28
clone size: once
J gene: TRBJ2-7
CDR3 protein: CASRAPGQVYEQYF

V gene: TRBV2
clone size: NA
J gene: TRBJ2-7
CDR3 protein: CASKTSGSSYEQYF

V gene: TRBV2
clone size: NA
J gene: TRBJ1-5
CDR3 protein: CASRGREGASSNQPQHF

V gene: TRBV6-5
clone size: NA
J gene: TRBJ2-7
CDR3 protein: CASRTGTGGIYEQYF

V gene: TRBV5-3
clone size: NA
J gene: TRBJ2-2
CDR3 protein: CARSSEGDRSNTGELFF

V gene: TRBV6-2/TRBV6-3
clone size: NA
J gene: TRBJ2-7
CDR3 protein: CASSGLGPRGSSYEQYF

V gene: TRBV5-4
clone size: NA
J gene: TRBJ1-4
CDR3 protein: CASSLAGPGGEKLFF

V gene: TRBV7-9
clone size: NA
J gene: TRBJ1-1
CDR3 protein: CASSLLEAEAFF

V gene: TRBV28
clone size: NA
J gene: TRBJ1-1
CDR3 protein: CGAGTGAAMNTEAFF

V gene: TRBV3-1/TRBV3-2
clone size: NA
J gene: TRBJ1-4
CDR3 protein: CASSHRTNEKLFF

V gene: TRBV30
clone size: few
J gene: TRBJ1-2
CDR3 protein: CAWSREGWKDYGYTF

V gene: TRBV24-1
clone size: many
J gene: TRBJ2-1
CDR3 protein: CATSDSRATGHEQFF

V gene: TRBV6-6
clone size: NA
J gene: TRBJ2-7
CDR3 protein: CASNLSDRPYEQYF

V gene: TRBV10-3
clone size: NA
J gene: TRBJ1-3
CDR3 protein: CAISDPSQTGSGNTIYF

V gene: TRBV7-9
clone size: NA
J gene: TRBJ1-2
CDR3 protein: CASSPSGGSHYGYTF